The 27 T cell receptor beta chains listed next were all sequenced from one sample in a study of cytomegalovirus exposure and HLA in healthy donors. Profiling relied on immunoSEQ multiplex PCR, and the TCRdb table lists in-frame clones only, not all of them. The sample carries 60,000 to 85,000 clones, 94% recorded once. The sequencing input was PBMCs. All receptors derive from a man between 18 and 35 years old in good health and CMV-seropositive.

This chain connects TRBV7-2 to TRBJ1-5, with D perhaps matching TRBD1 (6 bases). The V gene's germline CDR1 is SGHTA and CDR2 FQGNSA. V was pared by 2 bases and J by 4 bases, with 6 bases between. The CDR3 covers 13 residues. In DNA form, the CDR3 reads TGTGCCAGCAGCTTAAGGGGGAATCAGCCCCAGCATTTT. Its protein is CASSLRGNQPQHF.

The chain combines TRBV7-2 with TRBJ2-2, with D hard to call. CDR3 size: 13 residues. Germline loops: CDR1 SGHTA, CDR2 FQGNSA. V was clipped by 2 bases and J by 7 bases, with 8 bases between them. CDR3 nucleotide sequence: TGTGCCAGCAGCTTAATGAGAATCGGGGAGCTGTTTTTT. It is translated as CASSLMRIGELFF.

The rearrangement joins TRBV7-2 to TRBJ1-1; D might be TRBD1 (6 bases). This CDR3 is built from 13 residues. V gave up 4 bases and J gave up 3 bases, with 9 bases separating them. Per germline, CDR1 SGHTA and CDR2 FQGNSA. The CDR3 sequence: CASSYGQYTEAFF. As DNA, the CDR3 is TGTGCCAGCAGCTACGGACAGTACACTGAAGCTTTCTTT.

The chain combines TRBV30 with TRBJ2-2; D gene uncertain. V shed 5 bases and J shed 0 bases, with 7 bases lying between them. CDR1 and CDR2 (germline): GTSNPN, SVGIG (reference sequence). The CDR3 contains 13 residues. The CDR3 loop is CAWVETNTGELFF. CDR3 in DNA: TGTGCCTGGGTGGAGACGAACACCGGGGAGCTGTTTTTT. Combining the CDR3 with reference TRBV30 and TRBJ2-2 gives the whole variable domain SQTIHQWPATLVQPVGSPLSLECTVEGTSNPNLYWYRQAAGRGLQLLFYSVGIGQISSEVPQNLSASRPQDRQFILSSKKLLLSDSGFYLCAWVETNTGELFFGEGSRLTVL.

For the CDR3, the DNA is TGTGCCAGCAGCGGCGTGGGGCGGGAGGAGGAGACCCAGTACTTC. Its protein is CASSGVGREEETQYF. This sequence joins TRBV7-2 and TRBJ2-5; 8 nucleotides agree with TRBD2. J gave up 5 bases and V 5 bases, and 10 bases lay outside the gene matches. The CDR3 contains 15 residues. CDR1 and CDR2 from the germline V gene are SGHTA and FQGNSA.

The chain carries TRBV28 and TRBJ2-3; 9 nucleotides agree with TRBD1. V was pared by 6 bases and J by 1 base, with 2 bases of the junction left unmatched. The CDR3 extends over 14 amino acids. Germline values: CDR1 MDHEN, CDR2 SYDVKM. The CDR3, as DNA: TGTGCCAGCAGAGGGACAGGGCGCACAGATACGCAGTATTTT. This gives the protein CASRGTGRTDTQYF. Looking up the rest from reference TRBV28 and TRBJ2-3 gives the full variable domain: DVKVTQSSRYLVKRTGEKVFLECVQDMDHENMFWYRQDPGLGLRLIYFSYDVKMKEKGDIPEGYSVSREKKERFSLILESASTNQTSMYLCASRGTGRTDTQYFGPGTRLTVL.

V and J are TRBV5-1 and TRBJ2-3; TRBD2 agrees at 8 bases. V gave up 0 bases and J gave up 0 bases; unmatched junction bases: 6. The length of the CDR3 is 17 residues. In germline, CDR1 is SGHRS, CDR2 YFSETQ. CDR3 protein: CASSLASLADSTDTQYF. The CDR3 region has the DNA TGCGCCAGCAGCTTGGCGTCACTAGCGGATAGCACAGATACGCAGTATTTT.

The gene calls are TRBV27 and TRBJ1-5; D might be TRBD1 (6 bases). Trimming removed 5 bases at V and 2 bases at J, with 19 bases between. Germline V gene sequence: CDR1 MNHEY, CDR2 SMNVEV (reference sequence). CDR3 length: 17 residues. The CDR3 loop reads CASSPSPGAYRNQPQHF. The CDR3 DNA reads as TGTGCCAGCAGTCCCTCCCCAGGGGCCTATCGCAATCAGCCCCAGCATTTT.

Details on this clone: Other DNA variants within this sample encode the same CDR3. This sequence joins TRBV9 and TRBJ2-1; D might be TRBD2 (5 bases). The V end was cut by 0 bases, the J end by 4 bases, with 8 bases between. The CDR3 length is 14 residues. Germline V CDR1 and CDR2: SGDLS, YYNGEE. CDR3 bases: TGTGCCAGCAGCGTAGGGAGCGGATACAATGAGCAGTTCTTC. The encoded protein is CASSVGSGYNEQFF.

The chain couples TRBV5-1 to TRBJ2-3; 13 bases line up with TRBD2. The CDR3 is 16 residues long. The trim removed 4 bases at V and 6 bases at J, leaving 8 bases unmatched. Germline V gene sequence: CDR1 SGHRS, CDR2 YFSETQ. The CDR3 nucleotides read TGCGCCAGCAGCGAACGGACTAGCGGGGGCCCGGATACGCAGTATTTT. Translated: CASSERTSGGPDTQYF.

This chain uses TRBV28 with TRBJ2-7, with a possible D match to TRBD2 (6 bases). The CDR3 extends over 15 amino acids. Looked up from germline, CDR1 is MDHEN and CDR2 is SYDVKM. Trimming left V 4 bases short and J 0 bases short, with 13 bases between. The CDR3 nucleotides are TGTGCCAGCAGTTCCCCCTCGGGGGTCTCCTACGAGCAGTACTTC. As protein: CASSSPSGVSYEQYF.

The rearrangement uses TRBV2 and TRBJ2-7; no clear D gene. CDR1 and CDR2 from the germline V gene are SNHLY and FYNNEI. The ends were cut back, 2 bases at V and 4 bases at J, with 3 bases in the middle. The length of the CDR3 is 11 residues. This CDR3 reads CASSETYEQYF. CDR3 nucleotides: TGTGCCAGCAGTGAAACATACGAGCAGTACTTC.

The chain recombines TRBV11-2 with TRBJ1-5; D may be TRBD1 (5 bases). Germline values: CDR1 SGHAT, CDR2 FQNNGV. Trimming cost V 6 bases and J 1 base, with 13 bases left between them. The CDR3 totals 15 residues. CDR3 residues: CASRSDRFSNQPQHF. The CDR3 DNA follows: TGTGCCAGCAGATCAGACAGATTCAGCAATCAGCCCCAGCATTTT.

This chain joins TRBV6-5 and TRBJ2-3; TRBD1 agrees at 8 bases. V shed 7 bases and J 2 bases; nucleotides not matched to a gene: 5. This CDR3 region has 14 residues. Per the germline V gene, CDR1 is MNHEY and CDR2 is SVGAGI. The CDR3, as DNA: TGTGCCAGCACCCAGGGGGCGCACACAGATACGCAGTATTTT. It encodes CASTQGAHTDTQYF.

This rearrangement joins TRBV28 to TRBJ2-7, with D possibly being TRBD1 (5 bases). The ends were cut back, 1 base at V and 0 bases at J, with 10 bases in the middle. This CDR3 has 15 amino acids. Germline V gene data show CDR1 as MDHEN and CDR2 as SYDVKM. The CDR3 loop reads CASSLSTALSYEQYF. The CDR3 bases are TGTGCCAGCAGTTTATCGACAGCTCTCTCCTACGAGCAGTACTTC.

V gene TRBV4-1 combines with J gene TRBJ2-5; D possibly corresponds to TRBD2 (6 bases). V lost 1 base, J lost 2 bases, and 14 bases lay in between. The CDR3 consists of 16 residues. CDR1 MGHRA and CDR2 YSYEKL come from the germline V gene. The CDR3 reads CASSQVSAGIQETQYF. The CDR3 DNA reads TGCGCCAGCAGCCAAGTTTCGGCGGGGATACAAGAGACCCAGTACTTC.

This chain connects TRBV6-1 to TRBJ1-2, with no clear D. The CDR3 covers 11 residues. Germline CDR1 reads MNHNS; CDR2 reads SASEGT. V was cut by 6 bases and J by 7 bases, with 9 bases left in between. CDR3 nucleotides: TGTGCCAGCAGCACAGACGGTGGCTACACCTTC. It encodes CASSTDGGYTF.

This clone was seen a few times. This sequence joins TRBV11-3 and TRBJ2-3; D unresolved. V dropped 1 base and J dropped 2 bases, with 10 bases sitting between them. The germline V gene encodes CDR1 SGHNT and CDR2 YENEEA. This CDR3 is built from 15 residues. CDR3 in amino acids: CASSLGGSPTDTQYF. CDR3 sequence (DNA): TGTGCCAGCAGCTTAGGCGGCAGCCCCACAGATACGCAGTATTTT.

The table lists this clone with a count of one. This rearrangement joins TRBV9 to TRBJ1-5, with 7 bases that match TRBD1. After removal of 4 bases from V and 7 bases from J, the junction contained 8 bases not matched to a gene. This CDR3 comprises 14 residues. Per the germline V gene, CDR1 is SGDLS and CDR2 is YYNGEE. In DNA form, the CDR3 reads TGTGCCAGCAGCCCCGGGACAGAACGGCAGCCCCAGCATTTT. Translation: CASSPGTERQPQHF.

The genes are TRBV2 and TRBJ2-2, with TRBD2 as a possible D gene (6 bases). The CDR3 has 15 amino acids. Trimming left V 8 bases short and J 2 bases short, with 15 bases between. CDR1 SNHLY and CDR2 FYNNEI come from the germline V gene. CDR3 region: CASASVGGNTGELFF. The DNA for the CDR3 is TGTGCCAGCGCTTCAGTGGGAGGAAACACCGGGGAGCTGTTTTTT.

The gene calls are TRBV4-1 and TRBJ2-1; a weak D match, TRBD1 (5 bases). The CDR3 is made up of 15 amino acids. Per germline, CDR1 MGHRA and CDR2 YSYEKL. Trimming stripped 2 bases from V and 9 bases from J, with 17 bases between. The CDR3 is CASSQRLPQGGEQFF. The CDR3 DNA reads TGCGCCAGCAGCCAACGGTTACCCCAGGGTGGTGAGCAGTTCTTC.

CDR3 amino acids: CASSTIRDSQETQYF. CDR3 nucleotides: TGTGCCAGCAGCACAATTCGGGACAGCCAAGAGACCCAGTACTTC. The gene calls are TRBV28 and TRBJ2-5; 7 bases are shared with TRBD1. This CDR3 is built from 15 residues. Germline lookup yields CDR1 MDHEN and CDR2 SYDVKM. Losses at the gene ends were 6 bases for V and 1 base for J; bases not matched to a gene: 8.

V usage is TRBV9 and J usage is TRBJ2-7; 10 nucleotides align to TRBD1. CDR3 length: 15 amino acids. Germline V gene sequence: CDR1 SGDLS, CDR2 YYNGEE. V lost 0 bases, J lost 3 bases, and 3 bases stayed unmatched. The CDR3 is CASSVGQGANYEQYF. The DNA of the CDR3 is TGTGCCAGCAGCGTAGGACAGGGGGCCAACTACGAGCAGTACTTC.

This chain connects TRBV7-9 to TRBJ2-2, with TRBD2 as a possible D gene (6 bases). The CDR3 length is 15 residues. From germline, CDR1 is SEHNR and CDR2 FQNEAQ (reference sequence). Trimming left V 8 bases short and J 0 bases short, with 13 bases between. The CDR3 nucleotides read TGTGCCAGCCTGCCGGGACTCTCGAACACCGGGGAGCTGTTTTTT. Translated: CASLPGLSNTGELFF.

V gene TRBV28 combines with J gene TRBJ2-1; D is undetermined. The V gene lost 5 bases and the J gene lost 6 bases, with 8 bases spanning the gap. From germline, CDR1 is MDHEN and CDR2 SYDVKM. This CDR3 region has 12 residues. The CDR3 bases are TGTGCCAGCAGTGAAGACTCCAATGAGCAGTTCTTC. Residues: CASSEDSNEQFF.

This chain connects TRBV5-8 to TRBJ2-7; D is perhaps TRBD2 (7 bases). V lost 4 bases and J lost 2, with 25 bases in between. The germline V gene encodes CDR1 SGHTS and CDR2 YDEGEE. This CDR3 is built from 18 residues. DNA for the CDR3: TGTGCCAGCAGCGATACGTCGGGGCGGGGGCCAGGAACCTACGAGCAGTACTTC. It codes for CASSDTSGRGPGTYEQYF.

This chain links TRBV27 with TRBJ2-3, with a weak D call TRBD2 (6 bases). Germline CDR1 MNHEY, CDR2 SMNVEV (reference sequence). V lost 2 bases and J lost 8, with 23 bases in between. CDR3 size: 17 residues. The CDR3 DNA is TGTGCCAGCAGTTTAGGCCTAGCGCGCCTTGGGTTCGTTACGCAGTATTTT. This codes for CASSLGLARLGFVTQYF.